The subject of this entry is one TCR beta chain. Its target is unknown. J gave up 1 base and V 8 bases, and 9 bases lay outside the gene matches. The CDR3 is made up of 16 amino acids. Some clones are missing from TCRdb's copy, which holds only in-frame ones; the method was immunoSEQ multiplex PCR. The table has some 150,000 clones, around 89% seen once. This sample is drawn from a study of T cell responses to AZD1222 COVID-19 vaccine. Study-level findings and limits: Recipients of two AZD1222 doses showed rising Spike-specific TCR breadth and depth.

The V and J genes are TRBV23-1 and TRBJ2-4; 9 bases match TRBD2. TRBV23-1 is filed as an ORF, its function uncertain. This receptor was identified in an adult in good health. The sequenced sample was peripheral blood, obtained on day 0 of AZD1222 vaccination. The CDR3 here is CASGPSGRFAKNIQYF. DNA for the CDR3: TGCGCCAGCGGACCAAGCGGGAGGTTCGCCAAAAACATTCAGTACTTC.